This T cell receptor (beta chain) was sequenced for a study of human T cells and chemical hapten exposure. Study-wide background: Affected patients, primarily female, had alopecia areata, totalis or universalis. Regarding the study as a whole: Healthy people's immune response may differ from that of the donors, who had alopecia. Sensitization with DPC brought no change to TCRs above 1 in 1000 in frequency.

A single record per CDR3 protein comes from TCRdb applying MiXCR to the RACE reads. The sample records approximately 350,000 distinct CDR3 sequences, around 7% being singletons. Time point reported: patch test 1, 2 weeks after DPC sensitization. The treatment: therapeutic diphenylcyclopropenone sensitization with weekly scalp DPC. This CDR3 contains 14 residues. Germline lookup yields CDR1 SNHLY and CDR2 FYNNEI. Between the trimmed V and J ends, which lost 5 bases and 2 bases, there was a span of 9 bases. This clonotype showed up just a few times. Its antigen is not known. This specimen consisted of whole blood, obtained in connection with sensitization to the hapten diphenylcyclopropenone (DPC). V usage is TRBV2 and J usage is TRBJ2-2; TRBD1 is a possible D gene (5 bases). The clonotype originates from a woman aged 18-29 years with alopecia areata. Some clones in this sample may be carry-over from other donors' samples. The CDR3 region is CASSKGLNTGELFF. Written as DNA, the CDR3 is TGTGCCAGCAGTAAGGGGCTAAACACCGGGGAGCTGTTTTTT.